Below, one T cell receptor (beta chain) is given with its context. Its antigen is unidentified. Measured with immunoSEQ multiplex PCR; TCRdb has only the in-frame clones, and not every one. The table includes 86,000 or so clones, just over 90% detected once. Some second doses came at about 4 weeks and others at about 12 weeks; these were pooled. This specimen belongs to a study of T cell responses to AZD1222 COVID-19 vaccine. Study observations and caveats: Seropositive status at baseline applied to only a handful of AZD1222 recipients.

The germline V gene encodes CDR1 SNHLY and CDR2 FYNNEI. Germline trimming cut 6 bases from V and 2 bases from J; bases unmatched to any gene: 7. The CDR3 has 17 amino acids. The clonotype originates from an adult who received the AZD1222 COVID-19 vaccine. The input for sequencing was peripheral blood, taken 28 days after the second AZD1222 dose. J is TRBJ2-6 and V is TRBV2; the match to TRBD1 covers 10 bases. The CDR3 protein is CASSLRDRGPGANVLTF. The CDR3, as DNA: TGTGCCAGCAGCCTCCGGGACAGGGGACCTGGGGCCAACGTCCTGACTTTC.